These 32 T cell receptor beta chains were sequenced from one sample in a study of cytomegalovirus exposure and HLA in healthy donors. Amplification used 60 Vbeta primers and 13 Jbeta primers. Assay used: immunoSEQ multiplex PCR; TCRdb lists only in-frame clones, some missing. Recorded here are under 75,000 clones; the top ten clones represent 2.4%. Sequenced input: PBMCs. These receptors came from a female donor in good health and CMV-seropositive.

The genes are TRBV7-2 and TRBJ1-5; 9 bases are a match to TRBD1. The CDR3 totals 15 residues. Germline CDR1 SGHTA, CDR2 FQGNSA. Losses at the gene ends were 5 bases for V and 4 bases for J; bases not matched to a gene: 6. The CDR3 nucleotides read TGTGCCAGCAGCCCAGGGACAGGGAGAAATCAGCCCCAGCATTTT. Protein sequence: CASSPGTGRNQPQHF.

The chain links TRBV6-1 to TRBJ1-5; D gene ambiguous. V lost 7 bases and J lost 0, with 13 bases in between. This CDR3 region has 15 residues. Germline lookup yields CDR1 MNHNS and CDR2 SASEGT. DNA of the CDR3: TGTGCCAGCACCCTTACAGAAATTAGCAATCAGCCCCAGCATTTT. Translated: CASTLTEISNQPQHF.

J is TRBJ1-1 and V is TRBV19; 7 nucleotides line up with TRBD1. Looked up from germline, CDR1 is LNHDA and CDR2 is SQIVND (reference sequence). The CDR3 runs to 16 residues. Trimming took 3 bases from V and 5 from J; bases not matched to a gene: 12. CDR3 amino acids: CASSIVTGALVTEAFF. CDR3 nucleotides: TGTGCCAGTAGTATTGTAACAGGGGCTCTAGTTACTGAAGCTTTCTTT.

The CDR3 sequence is CASSPTGESTEAFF. CDR3 DNA: TGTGCCAGCTCACCAACAGGGGAGAGCACTGAAGCTTTCTTT. The V gene is TRBV18, the J gene TRBJ1-1; 7 positions agree with TRBD1. Unmatched junction bases numbered 4, after V lost 2 bases and J lost 4 bases. CDR1 and CDR2 from the germline V gene are KGHSH and LQKENI. CDR3 size: 14 residues. Together with reference TRBV18 and TRBJ1-1, the CDR3 gives the full variable domain: NAGVMQNPRHLVRRRGQEARLRCSPMKGHSHVYWYRQLPEEGLKFMVYLQKENIIDESGMPKERFSAEFPKEGPSILRIQQVVRGDSAAYFCASSPTGESTEAFFGQGTRLTVV.

The rearrangement uses TRBV18 and TRBJ2-3, with TRBD2 identical over 14 bases. The CDR3 covers 16 residues. Germline loops: CDR1 KGHSH, CDR2 LQKENI. V shed 3 bases, J shed 5 bases, and the junction held 4 bases outside the gene matches. The CDR3: CASSPGLAGVKDTQYF. The CDR3 region has the DNA TGTGCCAGCTCACCGGGACTAGCGGGAGTCAAAGATACGCAGTATTTT.

The rearrangement uses TRBV4-1 and TRBJ2-7; D is ambiguous. Trimming cost V 0 bases and J 2 bases, with 11 bases left between them. Germline CDR1 is MGHRA and CDR2 is YSYEKL. The CDR3 has 15 residues. The CDR3 DNA is TGCGCCAGCAGCCAAGATTCTGCCGGAGCCTACGAGCAGTACTTC. Protein: CASSQDSAGAYEQYF.

The CDR3 sequence: CASSLVQAGSGGPLHF. DNA for the CDR3: TGCGCCAGCAGCTTGGTTCAGGCGGGATCCGGTGGTCCCCTCCACTTT. J is TRBJ1-6 and V is TRBV5-1; D not certain. The CDR3 has 16 residues. V lost 0 bases, J lost 13 bases, and 20 bases lay in between. The germline V gene has CDR1 SGHRS and CDR2 YFSETQ.

The gene calls are TRBV6-4 and TRBJ1-1; no reliable D call. This CDR3 contains 14 residues. Germline V CDR1 and CDR2: MRHNA, SNTAGT. Between the trimmed V and J ends, which lost 0 bases and 1 base, there was a span of 6 bases. The CDR3 protein is CASSDSRKNTEAFF. The CDR3 bases are TGTGCCAGCAGTGACTCGAGAAAGAACACTGAAGCTTTCTTT.

This chain links TRBV6-6 with TRBJ2-2; D may be TRBD1 (6 bases). This CDR3 has 16 residues. Trimming took off 4 bases at V and 5 bases at J, with 17 bases between the two ends. CDR1 MNHNY and CDR2 SVGAGI come from the germline V gene (reference sequence). The CDR3 protein is CASSLSRGRITGELFF. DNA for the CDR3: TGTGCCAGCAGTTTGTCCAGGGGACGGATTACCGGGGAGCTGTTTTTT.

The genes are TRBV6-1 and TRBJ1-3, with 8 nucleotides matching TRBD1. The V segment lost 0 bases and the J segment 7 bases; nucleotides outside the gene matches: 5. Per germline, CDR1 MNHNS and CDR2 SASEGT. The CDR3 totals 15 residues. The CDR3 DNA reads TGTGCCAGCAGTGAAGCGGGGCAGGGGGCGAACACCATATATTTT. Its translation: CASSEAGQGANTIYF.

The chain has TRBV18 and TRBJ1-1; 7 positions match TRBD1. V lost 3 bases to trimming and J lost 5 bases; unmatched junction nucleotides: 3. Germline-derived CDR1 and CDR2 are KGHSH and LQKENI. The CDR3 is 13 amino acids. CDR3 bases: TGTGCCAGCTCACCCGGGACAGAGACTGAAGCTTTCTTT. It is translated as CASSPGTETEAFF.

V usage is TRBV18 and J usage is TRBJ2-7; 7 bases are a match to TRBD1. CDR1 is KGHSH and CDR2 is LQKENI in the germline V gene. Unmatched junction bases numbered 3, after V lost 4 bases and J lost 3 bases. This CDR3 comprises 13 residues. The CDR3 bases are TGTGCCAGCTCACTACGGGACAGCTACGAGCAGTACTTC. Translation gives CASSLRDSYEQYF.

The chain links TRBV5-4 to TRBJ1-3; possibly TRBD1 for D (5 bases). Germline V CDR1 and CDR2: SGHNT, YYREEE (reference sequence). The CDR3 consists of 15 residues. V dropped 5 bases and J dropped 4 bases, with 16 bases sitting between them. The CDR3: CASSQPGQGGNTIYF. In DNA, the CDR3 is TGTGCCAGCAGTCAACCCGGGCAGGGAGGAAACACCATATATTTT.

The chain combines TRBV27 with TRBJ2-3, with 11 positions matching TRBD2. The CDR3 runs 16 residues. Trimming cost V 5 bases and J 4 bases; bases outside gene matches: 8. Germline V gene lookup returns CDR1 MNHEY and CDR2 SMNVEV (reference sequence). The DNA of the CDR3 is TGTGCCAGCAGTCACCTTAGCGGGAGGGCGGCAGATACGCAGTATTTT. Translating gives CASSHLSGRAADTQYF.

The V and J genes are TRBV6-5 and TRBJ1-4; the D gene is possibly TRBD1 (6 bases). The CDR3 runs 15 residues. V was pared by 6 bases and J by 0 bases, with 11 bases between. From germline, CDR1 is MNHEY and CDR2 SVGAGI. The CDR3 nucleotides are TGTGCCAGCAGATCCTACAGGGCAACTAATGAAAAACTGTTTTTT. It translates to CASRSYRATNEKLFF.

The chain combines TRBV18 with TRBJ2-5; TRBD1 is a possible D gene (6 bases). Germline CDR1 KGHSH, CDR2 LQKENI. Between the trimmed V and J ends, which lost 3 bases and 2 bases, there was a span of 13 bases. The CDR3 sequence is 15 residues long. In DNA, the CDR3 is TGTGCCAGCTCACCGGGCGGACAGCTACAAGAGACCCAGTACTTC. Translating gives CASSPGGQLQETQYF.

This chain connects TRBV5-1 to TRBJ2-1, with D possibly matching TRBD2 (6 bases). V gave up 4 bases and J gave up 4 bases, with 18 bases separating them. The germline CDR1 and CDR2 sequences are SGHRS and YFSETQ. This CDR3 comprises 16 residues. DNA for the CDR3: TGCGCCAGCAGCCCAATCTCGGGCGGGGAATACAATGAGCAGTTCTTC. Protein: CASSPISGGEYNEQFF.

The chain is built from TRBV4-3 and TRBJ2-6; 7 bases line up with TRBD1. Germline V gene data show CDR1 as LGHNA and CDR2 as YSLEER. The trim removed 4 bases at V and 8 bases at J, leaving 8 bases unmatched. This CDR3 has 15 amino acids. CDR3 sequence reads: CASSPGRQGTNVLTF. The CDR3 region has the DNA TGCGCCAGCAGCCCCGGCCGACAGGGTACCAACGTCCTGACTTTC.

V gene TRBV4-3 combines with J gene TRBJ1-2, with TRBD1 matching 8 bases. The CDR3 runs 16 residues. With 0 bases clipped from V and 5 bases from J, the junction kept 8 bases outside the gene matches. The germline gives CDR1 LGHNA, CDR2 YSLEER. Here the CDR3 reads CASSQEGRGPEYGYTF. Written as DNA, the CDR3 is TGCGCCAGCAGCCAAGAGGGCAGGGGGCCTGAGTATGGCTACACCTTC.

J is TRBJ1-5 and V is TRBV4-2; D call uncertain. Trimming cost V 0 bases and J 0 bases, with 6 bases left between them. The V gene's germline CDR1 is LGHNA and CDR2 YNFKEQ. The CDR3 has 15 amino acids. The CDR3, as DNA: TGTGCCAGCAGCCAAGATCCCAGTAGCAATCAGCCCCAGCATTTT. Amino acids: CASSQDPSSNQPQHF.

The chain is built from TRBV14 and TRBJ2-3, with TRBD2 identical over 7 bases. V lost 4 bases, J lost 3 bases, and 13 bases stayed unmatched. CDR3 length: 17 amino acids. CDR1 SGHDN and CDR2 FVKESK come from the germline V gene. The CDR3 loop is CASSPYLSGLGTDTQYF. The DNA of the CDR3 is TGTGCCAGCAGCCCTTACTTAAGCGGACTAGGGACAGATACGCAGTATTTT.

The rearrangement uses TRBV29-1 and TRBJ1-2; a weak D match, TRBD1 (5 bases). There are 13 residues in the CDR3. The germline gives CDR1 SQVTM, CDR2 ANQGSEA. Trimming removed 3 bases at V and 4 bases at J, with 12 bases between. Written as DNA, the CDR3 is TGCAGCGTTGAGCTGGGGGGTGGCTATGGCTACACCTTC. Protein sequence: CSVELGGGYGYTF.

The chain is built from TRBV4-3 and TRBJ2-7; unclear D gene. In germline, CDR1 is LGHNA, CDR2 YSLEER. The V gene lost 0 bases and the J gene lost 0 bases, with 3 bases spanning the gap. This CDR3 contains 13 residues. DNA for the CDR3: TGCGCCAGCAGCCAAGACAGCTCCTACGAGCAGTACTTC. This sequence encodes CASSQDSSYEQYF.

The CDR3 DNA sequence: TGTGCCAGCAGCCCACGGACTAGCGGAAAAACTTACGAGCAGTACTTC. Translating gives CASSPRTSGKTYEQYF. This chain joins TRBV11-2 and TRBJ2-7; TRBD2 matches at 10 bases. With 5 bases clipped from V and 4 bases from J, the junction kept 11 bases outside the gene matches. The CDR3 is 16 residues long. Germline V gene lookup returns CDR1 SGHAT and CDR2 FQNNGV.

The V gene is TRBV18, the J gene TRBJ2-5; a possible D gene is TRBD2 (6 bases). CDR1 and CDR2 (germline): KGHSH, LQKENI. Trimming shortened V by 2 bases and J by 7 bases, and 17 bases separated the two germline ends. The CDR3 loop spans 15 amino acids. CDR3 in amino acids: CASSPGQADGGTQYF. CDR3 DNA: TGTGCCAGCTCACCAGGGCAGGCGGACGGGGGGACCCAGTACTTC.

This rearrangement joins TRBV28 to TRBJ1-1; possibly TRBD1 for D (5 bases). Germline V lookup: CDR1 MDHEN, CDR2 SYDVKM. V shed 2 bases and J shed 5 bases, with 9 bases lying between them. CDR3 size: 13 residues. The CDR3 sequence is CASSLPGKTEAFF. DNA of the CDR3: TGTGCCAGCAGTTTACCAGGGAAAACTGAAGCTTTCTTT.

This chain joins TRBV19 and TRBJ1-5; D unresolved. Per the germline V gene, CDR1 is LNHDA and CDR2 is SQIVND (reference sequence). This CDR3 is built from 14 residues. Trimming shortened V by 3 bases and J by 0 bases, and 6 bases separated the two germline ends. The CDR3 loop is CASSMSVSNQPQHF. The CDR3, as DNA: TGTGCCAGTAGTATGTCAGTTAGCAATCAGCCCCAGCATTTT.

This sequence joins TRBV7-8 and TRBJ2-7, with TRBD2 matching over 10 bases. Per germline, CDR1 SGHVS and CDR2 FQNEAQ. The CDR3 totals 15 residues. V shed 5 bases, J shed 4 bases, and the junction held 8 bases outside the gene matches. The CDR3, as DNA: TGTGCCAGCAGCCCGAGGTCTAGCGGGAGTTACGAGCAGTACTTC. Its translation: CASSPRSSGSYEQYF. Together with reference TRBV7-8 and TRBJ2-7, the CDR3 gives the full variable domain: GAGVSQSPRYKVAKRGQDVALRCDPISGHVSLFWYQQALGQGPEFLTYFQNEAQLDKSGLPSDRFFAERPEGSVSTLKIQRTQQEDSAVYLCASSPRSSGSYEQYFGPGTRLTVT.

V is TRBV7-9 and J is TRBJ1-2; D is possibly TRBD1 (5 bases). The CDR3 is made up of 13 amino acids. Trimming removed 3 bases from V and 3 bases from J, with 8 bases in between. Germline CDR1 SEHNR, CDR2 FQNEAQ (reference sequence). The CDR3 coding sequence is TGTGCCAGCAGCTTCGGGGGGGACTATGGCTACACCTTC. This encodes CASSFGGDYGYTF. The whole variable domain, filled in from reference TRBV7-9 and TRBJ1-2, reads DTGVSQNPRHKITKRGQNVTFRCDPISEHNRLYWYRQTLGQGPEFLTYFQNEAQLEKSRLLSDRFSAERPKGSFSTLEIQRTEQGDSAMYLCASSFGGDYGYTFGSGTRLTVV.

Comment on this clone: Germline is not matched at one junction end, which may reflect a read error. The J gene is TRBJ1-5, the V gene TRBV7-9, with 9 bases lining up with TRBD1. The length of the CDR3 is 14 residues. Germline V gene sequence: CDR1 SEHNR, CDR2 FQNEAQ (reference sequence). The CDR3 sequence: CASTQTGGNQPQHF. CDR3 coding DNA: TGTGCCAGCACTCAAACAGGGGGCAACCAGCCCCAGCATTTT. The complete variable domain, with remaining parts taken from reference TRBV7-9 and TRBJ1-5, reads DTGVSQNPRHKITKRGQNVTFRCDPISEHNRLYWYRQTLGQGPEFLTYFQNEAQLEKSRLLSDRFSAERPKGSFSTLEIQRTEQGDSAMYLCASTQTGGNQPQHFGDGTRLSIL.

The chain links TRBV9 to TRBJ1-2; D remains ambiguous. CDR1 is SGDLS, CDR2 YYNGEE, per germline. Deletions cut 0 bases from V and 2 bases from J, with 11 bases between. The CDR3 sequence is 15 residues long. The DNA for the CDR3 is TGTGCCAGCAGCGTAGATAACACCGGGAACTATGGCTACACCTTC. This translates into CASSVDNTGNYGYTF.

The V and J genes are TRBV19 and TRBJ2-1; 7 nucleotides agree with TRBD1. The V gene end was trimmed by 5 bases and the J gene end by 3 bases; junction bases not matched to a gene: 4. Per germline, CDR1 LNHDA and CDR2 SQIVND (reference sequence). The CDR3 loop spans 14 amino acids. The CDR3 protein is CASSEQGNYNEQFF. The CDR3 DNA is TGTGCCAGTAGTGAACAGGGGAACTACAATGAGCAGTTCTTC. Complete variable domain (other parts from reference TRBV19 and TRBJ2-1): DGGITQSPKYLFRKEGQNVTLSCEQNLNHDAMYWYRQDPGQGLRLIYYSQIVNDFQKGDIAEGYSVSREKKESFPLTVTSAQKNPTAFYLCASSEQGNYNEQFFGPGTRLTVL.